This T cell receptor (beta chain) derives from a study of PD-L1 blockade in urothelial cancer. Study in general: Male sex and bladder-origin urothelial cancer were recorded for twenty-five of 29 patients. Blood gave a median 141,255 T cells.

Concerning this clone: Its antigen is still unknown.

Study-wide results and caveats: Tumor-associated blood clones were expanded more by durable-benefit patients at 3 weeks.

CDR1 LGHNA and CDR2 YSLEER come from the germline V gene. V dropped 1 base and J dropped 9 bases, with 9 bases sitting between them. The CDR3 runs 13 residues. Method: immunoSEQ multiplex PCR; TCRdb's copy keeps in-frame clones and lacks some. The sample lists around 66,000 clones; more than 70% were seen once. Time point indicated: peripheral blood 6 weeks after treatment start. Sequenced here: PBMCs, sampled around atezolizumab (anti-PD-L1) treatment. This sequence originates from a man aged 60 to 69 with urothelial cancer. The chain uses TRBV4-3 and TRBJ1-4, with a tentative D call TRBD1 (5 bases). The CDR3 DNA sequence: TGCGCCAGCAGCCAAGTGCGGGGCCAAAAACTGTTTTTT. Protein: CASSQVRGQKLFF.